These 2 T cell receptor beta chains were all obtained from the same sample, sequenced in a study of blood T cell repertoires in COVID-19. Some clones are missing from TCRdb's copy, which holds only in-frame ones; the method was immunoSEQ multiplex PCR. The table lists tens of thousands of clones, roughly 80% of them singletons. The sequenced sample was peripheral blood. All receptors come from a man older than 75 with active or convalescent COVID-19.

The chain couples TRBV19 to TRBJ1-2, with 9 bases aligning to TRBD1. The CDR3 totals 14 residues. The germline V gene encodes CDR1 LNHDA and CDR2 SQIVND (reference sequence). V shed 5 bases, J shed 4 bases, and the junction held 5 bases outside the gene matches. CDR3: CASSDRGLLYGYTF. The CDR3 DNA reads TGTGCCAGTAGTGACAGGGGGTTACTCTATGGCTACACCTTC. Full variable domain (outside the CDR3, taken from reference TRBV19 and TRBJ1-2): DGGITQSPKYLFRKEGQNVTLSCEQNLNHDAMYWYRQDPGQGLRLIYYSQIVNDFQKGDIAEGYSVSREKKESFPLTVTSAQKNPTAFYLCASSDRGLLYGYTFGSGTRLTVV.

The chain uses TRBV3-1 (or the pseudogene TRBV3-2) and TRBJ1-3; D is perhaps TRBD1 (5 bases). V dropped 0 bases and J dropped 2 bases, with 8 bases sitting between them. The CDR3 totals 15 residues. The germline V gene encodes CDR1 LGHDT and CDR2 YNNKEL (reference sequence). The CDR3 bases are TGTGCCAGCAGCCAAGACGCGGGGGCTGGAAACACCATATATTTT. It yields the protein CASSQDAGAGNTIYF.